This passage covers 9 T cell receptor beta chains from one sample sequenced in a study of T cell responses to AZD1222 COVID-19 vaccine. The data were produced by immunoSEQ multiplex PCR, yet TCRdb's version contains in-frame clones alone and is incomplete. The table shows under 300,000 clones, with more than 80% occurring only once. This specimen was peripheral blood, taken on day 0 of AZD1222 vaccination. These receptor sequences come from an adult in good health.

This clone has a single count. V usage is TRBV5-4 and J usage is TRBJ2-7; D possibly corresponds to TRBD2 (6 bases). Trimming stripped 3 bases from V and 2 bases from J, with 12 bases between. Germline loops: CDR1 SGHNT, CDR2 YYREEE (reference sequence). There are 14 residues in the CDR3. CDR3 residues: CASSSGTGPYEQYF. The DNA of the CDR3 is TGTGCCAGCAGCTCCGGGACTGGGCCCTACGAGCAGTACTTC.

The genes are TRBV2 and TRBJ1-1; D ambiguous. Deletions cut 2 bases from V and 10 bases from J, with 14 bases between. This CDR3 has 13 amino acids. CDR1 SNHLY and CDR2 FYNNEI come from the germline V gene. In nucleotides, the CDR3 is TGTGCCAGCAGTGAATCCCCGCGTTTTGGAGCTTTCTTT. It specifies CASSESPRFGAFF.

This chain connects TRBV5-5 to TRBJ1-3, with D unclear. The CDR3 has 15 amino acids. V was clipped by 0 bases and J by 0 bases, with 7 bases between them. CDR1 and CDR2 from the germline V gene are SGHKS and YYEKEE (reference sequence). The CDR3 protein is CASSLGPSSGNTIYF. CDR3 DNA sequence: TGTGCCAGCAGCTTGGGTCCCAGCTCTGGAAACACCATATATTTT.

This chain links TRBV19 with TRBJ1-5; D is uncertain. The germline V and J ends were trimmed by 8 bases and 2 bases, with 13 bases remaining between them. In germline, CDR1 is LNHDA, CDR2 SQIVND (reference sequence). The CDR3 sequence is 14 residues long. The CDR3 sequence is CASSKEGGNQPQHF. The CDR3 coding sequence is TGTGCCAGTTCTAAGGAGGGCGGCAATCAGCCCCAGCATTTT.

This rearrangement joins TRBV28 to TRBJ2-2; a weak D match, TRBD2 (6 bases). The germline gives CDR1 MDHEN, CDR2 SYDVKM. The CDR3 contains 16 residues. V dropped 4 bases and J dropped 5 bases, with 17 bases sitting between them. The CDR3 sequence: CASSSTFSGLTGELFF. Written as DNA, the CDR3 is TGTGCCAGCAGTTCCACTTTCAGCGGGCTTACCGGGGAGCTGTTTTTT.

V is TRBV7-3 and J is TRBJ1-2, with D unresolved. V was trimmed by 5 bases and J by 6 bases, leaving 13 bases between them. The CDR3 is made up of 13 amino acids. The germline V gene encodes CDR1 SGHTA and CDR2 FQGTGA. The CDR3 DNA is TGTGCCAGCAGCCTAGGTGGTGAAGATGGCTACACCTTC. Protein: CASSLGGEDGYTF.

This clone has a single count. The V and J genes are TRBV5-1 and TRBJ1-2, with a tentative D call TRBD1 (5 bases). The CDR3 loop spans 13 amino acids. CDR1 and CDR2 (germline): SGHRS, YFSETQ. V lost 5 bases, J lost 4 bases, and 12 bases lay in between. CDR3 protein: CASRLTGSYGYTF. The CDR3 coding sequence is TGCGCCAGCAGACTAACAGGATCCTATGGCTACACCTTC.

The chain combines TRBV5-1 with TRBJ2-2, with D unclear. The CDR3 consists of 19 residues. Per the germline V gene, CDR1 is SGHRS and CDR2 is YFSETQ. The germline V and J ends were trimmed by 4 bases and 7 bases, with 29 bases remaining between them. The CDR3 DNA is TGCGCCAGCAGCCGTCGACCTCTTTATCCAGACTCTGGGCACGGGGAGCTGTTTTTT. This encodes CASSRRPLYPDSGHGELFF.

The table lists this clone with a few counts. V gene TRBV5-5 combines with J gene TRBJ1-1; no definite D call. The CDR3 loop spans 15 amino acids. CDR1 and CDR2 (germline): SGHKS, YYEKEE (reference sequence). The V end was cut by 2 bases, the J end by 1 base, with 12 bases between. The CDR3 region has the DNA TGTGCCAGCAGCTTTGCTGGAACCACGAACACTGAAGCTTTCTTT. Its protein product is CASSFAGTTNTEAFF. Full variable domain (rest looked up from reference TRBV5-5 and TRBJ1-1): DAGVTQSPTHLIKTRGQQVTLRCSPISGHKSVSWYQQVLGQGPQFIFQYYEKEERGRGNFPDRFSARQFPNYSSELNVNALLLGDSALYLCASSFAGTTNTEAFFGQGTRLTVV.